A single sample is the source of the 8 T cell receptor beta chains below, sequenced in a study of blood T cell repertoires in COVID-19. Here immunoSEQ multiplex PCR was the method, and the copy in TCRdb shows in-frame clones only, minus some. The sample consists of fewer than 200,000 clones, 80% to 85% of them appearing once. Sequenced input: peripheral blood. Every receptor here comes from a woman of 80 years or more with active or convalescent COVID-19.

The V call is TRBV7-9, the J call TRBJ1-4, with a tentative D call TRBD1 (6 bases). CDR3 length: 15 residues. V shed 0 bases and J shed 4 bases, with 9 bases lying between them. Germline V gives CDR1 SEHNR, CDR2 FQNEAQ (reference sequence). The chain's CDR3 is CASSLATGRNEKLFF. CDR3 DNA sequence: TGTGCCAGCAGCTTAGCGACAGGTCGTAATGAAAAACTGTTTTTT.

The chain combines TRBV5-6 with TRBJ2-1, with D tentatively TRBD1 (6 bases). The germline V gene encodes CDR1 SGHDT and CDR2 YYEEEE. V was shortened by 0 bases and J by 0 bases, with 10 bases between the two germline ends. The CDR3 has 16 amino acids. CDR3 in amino acids: CASSLDGGSSYNEQFF. In nucleotides, the CDR3 is TGTGCCAGCAGCTTGGATGGGGGCAGCTCCTACAATGAGCAGTTCTTC.

The chain recombines TRBV29-1 with TRBJ1-4; D remains unclear. Germline V gene lookup returns CDR1 SQVTM and CDR2 ANQGSEA. The V end was cut by 3 bases, the J end by 4 bases, with 9 bases between. The CDR3 covers 13 residues. This chain's CDR3 is CSVEIQSNEKLFF. The CDR3 DNA reads TGCAGCGTTGAGATACAGAGTAATGAAAAACTGTTTTTT.

V and J are TRBV19 and TRBJ1-3; weak D call: TRBD1 (5 bases). Germline-derived CDR1 and CDR2 are LNHDA and SQIVND (reference sequence). Trimming took 7 bases from V and 3 from J, leaving 7 bases between them. The CDR3 has 12 residues. The CDR3 loop reads CASTGFGNTIYF. The CDR3 DNA is TGTGCCAGTACAGGGTTTGGAAACACCATATATTTT. Full variable domain (outside the CDR3, taken from reference TRBV19 and TRBJ1-3): DGGITQSPKYLFRKEGQNVTLSCEQNLNHDAMYWYRQDPGQGLRLIYYSQIVNDFQKGDIAEGYSVSREKKESFPLTVTSAQKNPTAFYLCASTGFGNTIYFGEGSWLTVV.

J is TRBJ1-1 and V is TRBV19, with 10 nucleotides matching TRBD1. This CDR3 has 15 residues. CDR1 and CDR2 (germline): LNHDA, SQIVND (reference sequence). Losses at the gene ends were 5 bases for V and 4 bases for J; bases not matched to a gene: 7. The CDR3 is CASSATGGAGTEAFF. DNA of the CDR3: TGTGCCAGTAGTGCGACAGGGGGCGCGGGCACTGAAGCTTTCTTT.

The chain carries TRBV14 and TRBJ1-2; D gene ambiguous. The CDR3 has 14 residues. Trimming shortened V by 0 bases and J by 3 bases, and 8 bases separated the two germline ends. Germline V lookup: CDR1 SGHDN, CDR2 FVKESK. The CDR3 protein is CASSQDKPYYGYTF. DNA of the CDR3: TGTGCCAGCAGCCAAGATAAGCCCTACTATGGCTACACCTTC.

This chain links TRBV19 with TRBJ1-2; no definite D call. Germline values: CDR1 LNHDA, CDR2 SQIVND (reference sequence). This CDR3 has 11 residues. Trimming pared 4 bases from V and 4 bases from J, leaving 4 bases between. DNA for the CDR3: TGTGCCAGTAGTACCGGCTATGGCTACACCTTC. Amino acid sequence: CASSTGYGYTF.

The chain links TRBV27 to TRBJ2-7; 15 nucleotides agree with TRBD2. V lost 3 bases to trimming and J lost 4 bases; unmatched junction nucleotides: 4. This CDR3 comprises 16 residues. Looked up from germline, CDR1 is MNHEY and CDR2 is SMNVEV (reference sequence). CDR3 sequence (DNA): TGTGCCAGCAGTTTGGGACTAGCGGGGGGAGGGTACGAGCAGTACTTC. It encodes CASSLGLAGGGYEQYF.